This T cell receptor beta chain emerged from a study of shared clonotypes between healthy human individuals. The overall study: The study enrolled two women and three men aged 18 to 49.

Details on this clone: Its specificity is not known.

Study outcomes and limitations: The study's rarefaction showed incomplete sorted-subset sequencing despite large depth. Clonotype sharing among donors likely depends on sequencing depth.

The assay was immunoSEQ multiplex PCR, and TCRdb's table has in-frame clones only and misses some. The sample yields 2,500,000 or so clones, 85% to 95% seen once. This clonotype was obtained from a man between 18 and 29 years old in good health. Some clones in this sample may be carry-over from other donors' samples. Sequencing input: naive CD4+ T cells from PBMCs. Subset described: CD45RA+ positively selected.

DNA of the CDR3: TGTGCCAGCAGCTCCCGACCAGGGGGCATGGGTCAGCCCCAGCATTTT. This translates into CASSSRPGGMGQPQHF. This chain connects TRBV7-8 to TRBJ1-5; 8 bases align to TRBD1. The germline V gene encodes CDR1 SGHVS and CDR2 FQNEAQ. Trimming at V came to 4 bases and at J to 6 bases, leaving 11 bases not matched to a gene. This CDR3 region has 16 residues.